Given below is one T cell receptor (beta chain) in context. The table came from immunoSEQ multiplex PCR; TCRdb's copy has only in-frame clones and leaves some out. The sample lists about 30,000 clones, 80% to 90% seen once, with 8% in the top ten. Time point given: peripheral blood 6 weeks after treatment start. Deletions cut 5 bases from V and 5 bases from J, with 15 bases between. The germline V gene encodes CDR1 KGHSH and CDR2 LQKENI. The CDR3 length is 14 residues. The sample belongs to a study of PD-L1 blockade in urothelial cancer. This chain connects TRBV18 to TRBJ1-1, with no clear D. The TCR originated in a man at least 80 years old with urothelial cancer. The sequences come from PBMCs, collected around atezolizumab (anti-PD-L1) treatment. Written as DNA, the CDR3 is TGTGCCAGCTCATCGACACCCCGGGAGACTGAAGCTTTCTTT. Protein sequence: CASSSTPRETEAFF.